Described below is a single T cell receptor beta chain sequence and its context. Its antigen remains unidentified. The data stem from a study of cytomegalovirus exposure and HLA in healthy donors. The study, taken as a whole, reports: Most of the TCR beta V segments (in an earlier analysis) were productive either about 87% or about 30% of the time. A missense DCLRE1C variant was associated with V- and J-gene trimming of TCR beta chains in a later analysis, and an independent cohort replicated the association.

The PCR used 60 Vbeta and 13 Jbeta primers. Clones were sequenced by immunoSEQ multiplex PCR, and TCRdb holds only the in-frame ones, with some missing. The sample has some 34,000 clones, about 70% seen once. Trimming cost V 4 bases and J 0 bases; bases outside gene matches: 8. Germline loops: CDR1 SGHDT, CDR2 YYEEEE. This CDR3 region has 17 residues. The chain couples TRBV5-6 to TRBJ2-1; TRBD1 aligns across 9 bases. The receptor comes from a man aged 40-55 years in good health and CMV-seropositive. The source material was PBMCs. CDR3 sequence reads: CASSTGQGLSSYNEQFF. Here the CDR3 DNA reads TGTGCCAGCAGCACGGGACAGGGCCTTAGCTCCTACAATGAGCAGTTCTTC.